The 21 T cell receptor beta chains presented below share a single source sample, sequenced in a study of cytomegalovirus exposure and HLA in healthy donors. Profiling relied on immunoSEQ multiplex PCR, and the TCRdb table lists in-frame clones only, not all of them. The table includes over 85,000 clones, 70% to 90% detected once. Sequencing was carried out using PBMCs. These receptors all stem from a woman in her 30s in good health and CMV-seropositive.

This clone has a single count. The chain has TRBV5-1 and TRBJ2-5, with 10 bases matching TRBD2. From germline, CDR1 is SGHRS and CDR2 YFSETQ. The V segment lost 4 bases and the J segment 0 bases; nucleotides outside the gene matches: 3. This CDR3 contains 15 residues. CDR3 bases: TGCGCCAGCAGCCCGGGACTAGCGTACCAAGAGACCCAGTACTTC. Its protein product is CASSPGLAYQETQYF. Full variable domain (missing parts from reference TRBV5-1 and TRBJ2-5): KAGVTQTPRYLIKTRGQQVTLSCSPISGHRSVSWYQQTPGQGLQFLFEYFSETQRNKGNFPGRFSGRQFSNSRSEMNVSTLELGDSALYLCASSPGLAYQETQYFGPGTRLLVL.

J is TRBJ2-1 and V is TRBV5-1; TRBD2 aligns across 14 bases. After removal of 4 bases from V and 4 bases from J, the junction contained 7 bases not matched to a gene. The CDR3 is 17 amino acids. Germline CDR1 SGHRS, CDR2 YFSETQ. The CDR3 region has the DNA TGCGCCAGCAGCCGGACTAGCGGGGGGATTGGATACAATGAGCAGTTCTTC. Translating it yields CASSRTSGGIGYNEQFF.

CDR3 nucleotide sequence: TGCGCCAGCAGCTTGGGTGCGGTCGGACAAGAGACCCAGTACTTC. This codes for CASSLGAVGQETQYF. V is TRBV5-1 and J is TRBJ2-5; D unresolved. V lost 0 bases and J 2 bases, leaving 11 bases between the germline ends. The CDR3 is 15 residues long. Germline V CDR1 and CDR2: SGHRS, YFSETQ.

V is TRBV29-1 and J is TRBJ2-7; D possibly corresponds to TRBD2 (5 bases). V lost 3 bases to trimming and J lost 3 bases, with 15 bases between them. Germline V gene sequence: CDR1 SQVTM, CDR2 ANQGSEA. The CDR3 has 14 amino acids. CDR3 in DNA: TGCAGCGTTGATGGAGGTCAGGAAAACTACGAGCAGTACTTC. This gives the protein CSVDGGQENYEQYF.

The chain has TRBV4-3 and TRBJ2-7; D is unclear. Germline V gene data show CDR1 as LGHNA and CDR2 as YSLEER. Deletions cut 0 bases from V and 0 bases from J, with 6 bases between. The length of the CDR3 is 14 residues. DNA for the CDR3: TGCGCCAGCAGCCAAGAATCAGTCTCCTACGAGCAGTACTTC. Its protein is CASSQESVSYEQYF.

J is TRBJ1-5 and V is TRBV2; the D gene is possibly TRBD1 (6 bases). V dropped 8 bases and J dropped 4 bases, with 15 bases sitting between them. This CDR3 contains 14 residues. Germline CDR1 is SNHLY and CDR2 is FYNNEI. The chain's CDR3 is CASGKSDRNQPQHF. The CDR3 DNA reads TGTGCCAGCGGGAAAAGCGACAGGAATCAGCCCCAGCATTTT.

The chain joins TRBV18 to TRBJ1-5; 7 nucleotides match TRBD1. The CDR3 runs 13 residues. Unmatched junction bases numbered 3, after V lost 6 bases and J lost 4 bases. Germline lookup yields CDR1 KGHSH and CDR2 LQKENI. CDR3 residues: CASSTGQNQPQHF. The CDR3 DNA sequence: TGTGCCAGCTCGACGGGACAGAATCAGCCCCAGCATTTT.

The rearrangement joins TRBV5-6 to TRBJ1-2; 9 nucleotides match TRBD1. Germline V gene lookup returns CDR1 SGHDT and CDR2 YYEEEE. J was trimmed by 5 bases and V by 6 bases; bases with no gene match: 11. The CDR3 loop spans 15 amino acids. DNA for the CDR3: TGTGCCAGCACCTCAGCGTTCGGGACAGGGTATGGCTACACCTTC. Protein: CASTSAFGTGYGYTF.

The chain links TRBV7-9 to TRBJ2-3; TRBD2 matches 7 bases. The germline V gene has CDR1 SEHNR and CDR2 FQNEAQ (reference sequence). V trimming: 5 bases; J trimming: 0 bases; junction bases outside the gene matches: 5. This CDR3 has 15 amino acids. The CDR3 sequence: CASSPDGRSTDTQYF. CDR3 coding DNA: TGTGCCAGCAGCCCGGACGGGAGGAGCACAGATACGCAGTATTTT.

This rearrangement joins TRBV9 to TRBJ2-2; D is ambiguous. Germline V CDR1 and CDR2: SGDLS, YYNGEE. V was clipped by 2 bases and J by 5 bases, with 13 bases between them. This CDR3 comprises 15 residues. The DNA of the CDR3 is TGTGCCAGCAGCGTCGAGCCGATAGAAACCGGGGAGCTGTTTTTT. It specifies CASSVEPIETGELFF. Variable domain in full (rest from reference TRBV9 and TRBJ2-2): DSGVTQTPKHLITATGQRVTLRCSPRSGDLSVYWYQQSLDQGLQFLIQYYNGEERAKGNILERFSAQQFPDLHSELNLSSLELGDSALYFCASSVEPIETGELFFGEGSRLTVL.

CDR3 DNA sequence: TGTGCCAGCAGCGATTGGGGACAGGTAGTACAAGAGACCCAGTACTTC. Its translation is CASSDWGQVVQETQYF. The chain joins TRBV5-4 to TRBJ2-5; 8 bases are a match to TRBD1. The CDR3 loop spans 16 amino acids. The germline gives CDR1 SGHNT, CDR2 YYREEE (reference sequence). The trim removed 4 bases at V and 2 bases at J, leaving 10 bases unmatched. Variable domain in full (rest from reference TRBV5-4 and TRBJ2-5): ETGVTQSPTHLIKTRGQQVTLRCSSQSGHNTVSWYQQALGQGPQFIFQYYREEENGRGNFPPRFSGLQFPNYSSELNVNALELDDSALYLCASSDWGQVVQETQYFGPGTRLLVL.

This clone was observed a single time. V and J are TRBV4-3 and TRBJ2-1; TRBD1 aligns across 7 bases. Germline lookup yields CDR1 LGHNA and CDR2 YSLEER. V was clipped by 1 base and J by 1 base; unmatched bases: 1. The CDR3 spans 15 residues. The CDR3 is CASSQATGSYNEQFF. The CDR3 nucleotides read TGCGCCAGCAGCCAAGCGACAGGGTCCTACAATGAGCAGTTCTTC.

This clone occurred once. J is TRBJ1-4 and V is TRBV28, with D hard to call. V lost 5 bases, J lost 8 bases, and 21 bases lay in between. Germline V lookup: CDR1 MDHEN, CDR2 SYDVKM. The CDR3 sequence is 16 residues long. The CDR3 region is CASSTRTEVMEEKLFF. CDR3 bases: TGTGCCAGCAGTACACGGACGGAGGTTATGGAGGAAAAACTGTTTTTT. The variable domain in full, with the rest retrieved from reference TRBV28 and TRBJ1-4, is DVKVTQSSRYLVKRTGEKVFLECVQDMDHENMFWYRQDPGLGLRLIYFSYDVKMKEKGDIPEGYSVSREKKERFSLILESASTNQTSMYLCASSTRTEVMEEKLFFGSGTQLSVL.

The chain is built from TRBV5-1 and TRBJ2-7, with D hard to call. V gave up 0 bases and J gave up 2 bases, with 9 bases separating them. This CDR3 is built from 14 residues. The germline CDR1 and CDR2 sequences are SGHRS and YFSETQ. This chain's CDR3 is CASSLASLAYEQYF. The DNA of the CDR3 is TGCGCCAGCAGCTTGGCCTCGCTAGCCTACGAGCAGTACTTC.

The rearrangement uses TRBV5-4 and TRBJ1-6; D ambiguous. Germline values: CDR1 SGHNT, CDR2 YYREEE (reference sequence). Trimming took off 0 bases at V and 7 bases at J, with 8 bases between the two ends. The CDR3 is 14 amino acids. The CDR3 nucleotides read TGTGCCAGCAGCTTGGGTCCGGGGAATTCACCCCTCCACTTT. Its translation is CASSLGPGNSPLHF.

This clone was counted once. The chain combines TRBV6-4 with TRBJ1-1; 7 bases map to TRBD1. CDR1 MRHNA and CDR2 SNTAGT come from the germline V gene. CDR3 length equals 13 residues. V trimming: 2 bases; J trimming: 7 bases; junction bases outside the gene matches: 4. CDR3 protein: CASSDHRGGEAFF. The CDR3 bases are TGTGCCAGCAGTGACCACAGGGGAGGTGAAGCTTTCTTT.

This clone came up once. The chain is built from TRBV2 and TRBJ2-1; 9 positions match TRBD2. CDR1 SNHLY and CDR2 FYNNEI come from the germline V gene. This CDR3 contains 15 residues. V trimming: 6 bases; J trimming: 13 bases; junction bases outside the gene matches: 16. CDR3 sequence reads: CASSPKWAGGPLQFF. CDR3 sequence (DNA): TGTGCCAGCAGCCCGAAATGGGCGGGGGGGCCTTTACAGTTCTTC.

This chain connects TRBV4-3 to TRBJ2-1; 8 nucleotides align to TRBD2. The CDR3 length is 16 residues. V gave up 2 bases and J gave up 1 base; unmatched junction bases: 4. Germline lookup yields CDR1 LGHNA and CDR2 YSLEER. CDR3 bases: TGCGCCAGCAGCCAATCGGCTAGCGGGTCCTACAATGAGCAGTTCTTC. Protein: CASSQSASGSYNEQFF.

The chain links TRBV7-8 to TRBJ1-2; weak D call: TRBD1 (6 bases). Germline CDR1 SGHVS, CDR2 FQNEAQ. V was clipped by 5 bases and J by 0 bases, with 10 bases between them. This CDR3 contains 14 residues. The CDR3 nucleotides read TGTGCCAGCAGCAAACAGGGAGCTAACTATGGCTACACCTTC. This gives the protein CASSKQGANYGYTF.

The chain recombines TRBV6-5 with TRBJ1-4; 8 nucleotides align to TRBD1. The germline gives CDR1 MNHEY, CDR2 SVGAGI. V lost 3 bases, J lost 10 bases, and 10 bases stayed unmatched. CDR3 size: 15 residues. DNA of the CDR3: TGTGCCAGCAGTTATTCTCAGGGGGCTGGGGGAAAACTGTTTTTT. This translates into CASSYSQGAGGKLFF.

The rearrangement joins TRBV4-2 to TRBJ2-1; 10 bases are a match to TRBD2. The ends lost 6 bases at V and 2 bases at J; junction bases unmatched: 7. The CDR3 length is 16 residues. From germline, CDR1 is LGHNA and CDR2 YNFKEQ. DNA for the CDR3: TGTGCCAGCAGTCTAGATAGCGGGAGGACCTACAATGAGCAGTTCTTC. Protein sequence: CASSLDSGRTYNEQFF.